These 28 T cell receptor beta chains originate from one sample sequenced in a study of T cells in Graves' hyperthyroidism and ophthalmopathy. Regions amplified from RNA transcripts were the TCR beta CDR3 regions. HTBI primers drove first-round RT-PCR of the TCR CDR3. Via MiXCR, TCRdb re-called the multiplex PCR reads, giving one row per CDR3 protein. The sample has about 480,000 distinct CDR3 sequences, 20% to 25% seen once. Sequencing was done on a sample of blood. The receptor source for this set is a woman aged 70-85 years with Graves' ophthalmopathy.

For this clonotype: This could be a read error, since a much larger clone is one nucleotide away. V and J are TRBV7-2 and TRBJ1-2, with D perhaps TRBD1 (5 bases). Germline assignment: CDR1 SGHTA and CDR2 FQGNSA. The length of the CDR3 is 14 residues. Between the trimmed V and J ends, which lost 3 bases and 7 bases, there was a span of 15 bases. In nucleotides, the CDR3 is TGTGCCAGCAGCTTGCGACAGTTGAGCGGTGGCTACACCTTC. Translated, it gives CASSLRQLSGGYTF.

This clonotype was picked up a small number of times. This chain links TRBV18 with TRBJ1-1, with unresolved D. Trimming pared 2 bases from V and 10 bases from J, leaving 14 bases between. Germline-derived CDR1 and CDR2 are KGHSH and LQKENI. The CDR3 sequence is 13 residues long. CDR3 residues: CASSPRTEFAAFF. The DNA for the CDR3 is TGTGCCAGCTCACCAAGGACGGAATTCGCAGCTTTCTTT.

The DNA of the CDR3 is TGTGCCAGCACGTTCCTCTCAGCCGAGTACTTC. It yields the protein CASTFLSAEYF. The rearrangement joins TRBV6-2 or TRBV6-3 to TRBJ2-5, with no clear D. The CDR3 has 11 amino acids. Germline V gene sequence: CDR1 MNHEY, CDR2 SVGEGT. Trimming cost V 7 bases and J 12 bases, with 15 bases left between them.

The V gene is TRBV27, the J gene TRBJ2-7; possible D gene TRBD2, 6 bases. V lost 2 bases and J lost 4, with 21 bases in between. The CDR3 runs 17 residues. Germline assignment: CDR1 MNHEY and CDR2 SMNVEV (reference sequence). The CDR3 DNA reads TGTGCCAGCAGTTTAAGATCGTCGACTAGTTATGCGTACGAGCAGTACTTC. Protein: CASSLRSSTSYAYEQYF.

This clonotype has more than one count but fewer than ten. The genes are TRBV29-1 and TRBJ2-1; 10 nucleotides agree with TRBD2. The CDR3 sequence is 15 residues long. Germline V gene lookup returns CDR1 SQVTM and CDR2 ANQGSEA. J gave up 2 bases and V 7 bases, and 8 bases lay outside the gene matches. CDR3 in amino acids: CSAGRLAGAYNEQFF. In DNA, the CDR3 is TGCAGCGCCGGCCGGCTAGCGGGGGCCTACAATGAGCAGTTCTTC.

The genes are TRBV29-1 and TRBJ2-7; D unresolved. CDR3 length equals 12 residues. Germline values: CDR1 SQVTM, CDR2 ANQGSEA. Trimming removed 5 bases from V and 1 base from J, with 9 bases in between. The CDR3 sequence: CSVHSGSYEQYF. The CDR3 nucleotides are TGCAGCGTTCATTCAGGTTCCTACGAGCAGTACTTC.

This clonotype was seen more than once but under ten times. The chain combines TRBV6-1 with TRBJ2-2; D is perhaps TRBD2 (5 bases). Trimming removed 6 bases from V and 3 bases from J, with 14 bases in between. CDR1 is MNHNS, CDR2 SASEGT, per germline. The CDR3 consists of 15 residues. Written as DNA, the CDR3 is TGTGCCAGCAGACTAGGGAACATTTACACCGGGGAGCTGTTTTTT. It is translated as CASRLGNIYTGELFF.

J is TRBJ2-5 and V is TRBV20-1; 15 bases line up with TRBD2. Germline CDR1 is DFQATT and CDR2 is SNEGSKA (reference sequence). The J segment lost 3 bases and the V segment lost 6 bases, leaving 5 bases of the junction unmatched. The CDR3 extends over 15 amino acids. The DNA for the CDR3 is TGCAGTGCCCGGACTAGCGGGAGGGCCGAAGAGACCCAGTACTTC. Residues: CSARTSGRAEETQYF.

This clonotype has just a few counts. A junction end diverges from the germline sequence, so it may reflect a read error. V usage is TRBV30 and J usage is TRBJ2-5; tentative D call: TRBD2 (5 bases). The CDR3 loop spans 12 amino acids. CDR1 is GTSNPN and CDR2 is SVGIG in the germline V gene (reference sequence). The CDR3 DNA follows: TGTGCCTGGAGTGTACAGAGGGCCTCGAGTAACTTC. Translated, it gives CAWSVQRASSNF.

The chain combines TRBV20-1 with TRBJ2-4; unclear D gene. Germline V lookup: CDR1 DFQATT, CDR2 SNEGSKA (reference sequence). Trimming took 3 bases from V and 0 from J, leaving 9 bases between them. The CDR3 runs to 14 residues. CDR3: CSASWVLAKNIQYF. The CDR3 bases are TGCAGTGCTAGTTGGGTCCTAGCCAAAAACATTCAGTACTTC.

V is TRBV6-1 and J is TRBJ1-4, with D uncertain. Per germline, CDR1 MNHNS and CDR2 SASEGT. V shed 1 base and J shed 8 bases, with 5 bases lying between them. The CDR3 consists of 12 residues. CDR3 bases: TGTGCCAGCAGTGAAGGTGGGGAAAAACTGTTTTTT. It specifies CASSEGGEKLFF.

The CDR3 loop reads CASSQDKIWLSEQYF. CDR3 DNA sequence: TGCGCCAGCAGCCAAGACAAAATCTGGCTCAGCGAGCAGTACTTC. The genes are TRBV4-3 and TRBJ2-7; D is undetermined. The CDR3 loop spans 15 amino acids. Between the trimmed V and J ends, which lost 0 bases and 6 bases, there was a span of 15 bases. From germline, CDR1 is LGHNA and CDR2 YSLEER.

This clonotype was picked up a small number of times. The chain employs TRBV6-1 and TRBJ1-2; 7 bases align to TRBD1. Per germline, CDR1 MNHNS and CDR2 SASEGT. Germline trimming cut 6 bases from V and 7 bases from J; bases unmatched to any gene: 11. The CDR3 sequence is 14 residues long. The CDR3 DNA reads TGTGCCAGCAGAGGACAGGCACGTGGGAGTGGCTACACCTTC. The encoded protein is CASRGQARGSGYTF.

This clonotype was detected a few times. V is TRBV4-1 and J is TRBJ2-2; 7 nucleotides align to TRBD1. Germline V lookup: CDR1 MGHRA, CDR2 YSYEKL. V gave up 2 bases and J gave up 1 base; unmatched junction bases: 1. The CDR3 spans 15 residues. CDR3 in amino acids: CASSQSGGNTGELFF. The CDR3 DNA sequence: TGCGCCAGCAGCCAATCAGGGGGGAACACCGGGGAGCTGTTTTTT.

This clonotype was seen a handful of times. The CDR3 DNA follows: TGTGCCAGCAGTTTAGCGGGAGGGTCGCATGAGCAGTTCTTC. This gives the protein CASSLAGGSHEQFF. The chain couples TRBV12-3 or TRBV12-4 to TRBJ2-1; 7 bases agree with TRBD2. The ends lost 0 bases at V and 8 bases at J; junction bases unmatched: 4. CDR3 size: 14 residues.

A few counts support this clonotype. The V call is TRBV20-1, the J call TRBJ2-5; either TRBD1 or TRBD2 may supply D (5 bases each). There are 17 residues in the CDR3. Per the germline V gene, CDR1 is DFQATT and CDR2 is SNEGSKA (reference sequence). Trimming stripped 0 bases from V and 3 bases from J, with 20 bases between. CDR3 sequence reads: CSARDRGTVVREETQYF. For the CDR3, the DNA is TGCAGTGCTAGAGATCGAGGGACGGTAGTTCGGGAAGAGACCCAGTACTTC.

In its sample, this clonotype was seen a few times. The chain links TRBV6-1 to TRBJ2-3; perhaps D is TRBD1 or TRBD2 (5 bases each). The germline gives CDR1 MNHNS, CDR2 SASEGT. V lost 3 bases to trimming and J lost 2 bases, with 12 bases between them. This CDR3 is built from 15 residues. The CDR3 DNA reads TGTGCCAGCAGTGACCGGGACGCAATCACAGATACGCAGTATTTT. It encodes CASSDRDAITDTQYF.

This clonotype was seen only a few times. V usage is TRBV28 and J usage is TRBJ2-5, with D perhaps TRBD1 (6 bases). The V gene lost 2 bases and the J gene lost 13 bases, with 20 bases spanning the gap. Germline CDR1 reads MDHEN; CDR2 reads SYDVKM. The CDR3 has 14 residues. CDR3 bases: TGTGCCAGCAGTTTAAGGACAGTCCTTGGAAGCGGGTACTTC. Protein product: CASSLRTVLGSGYF. Looking up the rest from reference TRBV28 and TRBJ2-5 gives the full variable domain: DVKVTQSSRYLVKRTGEKVFLECVQDMDHENMFWYRQDPGLGLRLIYFSYDVKMKEKGDIPEGYSVSREKKERFSLILESASTNQTSMYLCASSLRTVLGSGYFGPGTRLLVL.

This clonotype was counted ten times or more. The rearrangement joins TRBV6-6 to TRBJ2-3; no clear D. The CDR3 contains 17 residues. Trimming left V 0 bases short and J 3 bases short, with 16 bases between. The germline CDR1 and CDR2 sequences are MNHNY and SVGAGI (reference sequence). The CDR3 nucleotides read TGTGCCAGCAGTTACTCGATGGGAAGAACTCAAACAGATACGCAGTATTTT. Translated: CASSYSMGRTQTDTQYF.

The rearrangement joins TRBV19 to TRBJ1-2; 8 nucleotides match TRBD1. Trimming removed 5 bases from V and 5 bases from J; junction bases left unmatched: 10. The germline gives CDR1 LNHDA, CDR2 SQIVND (reference sequence). CDR3 length equals 15 residues. DNA for the CDR3: TGTGCCAGTAGTGCAGGACAGGGAACTACTTATGGCTACACCTTC. Its translation is CASSAGQGTTYGYTF.

There are many counts of this clonotype. The J gene is TRBJ1-5, the V gene TRBV28; the D gene is possibly TRBD1 (5 bases). The CDR3 is made up of 12 amino acids. V was shortened by 6 bases and J by 6 bases, with 9 bases between the two germline ends. Germline assignment: CDR1 MDHEN and CDR2 SYDVKM. The CDR3 protein is CASSTGSQPQHF. CDR3 DNA sequence: TGTGCCAGCAGCACAGGTTCTCAGCCCCAGCATTTT.

This clonotype appeared many times. The chain combines TRBV3-1 with TRBJ1-1; 7 nucleotides match TRBD1. Germline CDR1 reads LGHDT; CDR2 reads YNNKEL (reference sequence). This CDR3 region has 14 residues. Trimming took 0 bases from V and 4 from J; bases not matched to a gene: 2. CDR3 in DNA: TGTGCCAGCAGCCAAGAGGCAGGGGGCACTGAAGCTTTCTTT. Protein product: CASSQEAGGTEAFF.

The V call is TRBV5-8, the J call TRBJ2-7; possible D gene TRBD1, 5 bases. The CDR3 runs 15 residues. Germline values: CDR1 SGHTS, CDR2 YDEGEE. The germline V and J ends were trimmed by 3 bases and 9 bases, with 22 bases remaining between them. CDR3 sequence: CASSSDLSYRRGQYF. CDR3 nucleotide sequence: TGTGCCAGCAGCTCGGATCTTTCGTACAGGCGAGGGCAGTACTTC. The variable domain in full, completed from reference TRBV5-8 and TRBJ2-7, reads EAGVTQSPTHLIKTRGQQATLRCSPISGHTSVYWYQQALGLGLQFLLWYDEGEERNRGNFPPRFSGRQFPNYSSELNVNALELEDSALYLCASSSDLSYRRGQYFGPGTRLTVT.

The gene calls are TRBV5-8 and TRBJ2-2, with 14 positions matching TRBD2. The J segment lost 8 bases and the V segment lost 4 bases, leaving 10 bases of the junction unmatched. CDR1 and CDR2 from the germline V gene are SGHTS and YDEGEE. This CDR3 has 17 residues. CDR3 protein: CASSRGLAGVISGELFF. CDR3 bases: TGTGCCAGCAGCAGGGGACTAGCGGGAGTTATTTCTGGGGAGCTGTTTTTT.

This clonotype was counted between two and nine times. The chain is built from TRBV20-1 and TRBJ1-1; D unclear. CDR1 and CDR2 (germline): DFQATT, SNEGSKA (reference sequence). V lost 2 bases to trimming and J lost 1 base, with 11 bases between them. The CDR3 spans 14 residues. DNA of the CDR3: TGCAGTGCTAGACACCGGGCTGCGAACACTGAAGCTTTCTTT. Translation: CSARHRAANTEAFF.

This clonotype was recorded many times. The chain has TRBV12-3 or TRBV12-4 and TRBJ1-1; 7 bases are a match to TRBD1. V shed 8 bases and J 1 base; nucleotides not matched to a gene: 10. The CDR3 is 15 residues long. CDR3 amino acids: CASDRKAGGNTEAFF. The CDR3 DNA is TGTGCCAGCGACCGGAAGGCAGGGGGGAACACTGAAGCTTTCTTT.

The chain is built from TRBV19 and TRBJ1-2, with D possibly TRBD1 on 5 matching bases. This CDR3 contains 14 residues. Trimming removed 4 bases from V and 5 bases from J, with 14 bases in between. Germline CDR1 LNHDA, CDR2 SQIVND (reference sequence). CDR3 sequence (DNA): TGTGCCAGTAGTACCGCCGGAGGGGATTATGGCTACACCTTC. Its translation: CASSTAGGDYGYTF.

This clonotype has just a few counts. This chain uses TRBV20-1 with TRBJ2-7, with 7 bases matching TRBD2. This CDR3 comprises 14 residues. J was trimmed by 4 bases and V by 3 bases; bases with no gene match: 9. CDR1 is DFQATT and CDR2 is SNEGSKA in the germline V gene (reference sequence). CDR3 coding DNA: TGCAGTGCTAGTTCCGGGACTAACCTTTACGAGCAGTACTTC. Translation gives CSASSGTNLYEQYF.